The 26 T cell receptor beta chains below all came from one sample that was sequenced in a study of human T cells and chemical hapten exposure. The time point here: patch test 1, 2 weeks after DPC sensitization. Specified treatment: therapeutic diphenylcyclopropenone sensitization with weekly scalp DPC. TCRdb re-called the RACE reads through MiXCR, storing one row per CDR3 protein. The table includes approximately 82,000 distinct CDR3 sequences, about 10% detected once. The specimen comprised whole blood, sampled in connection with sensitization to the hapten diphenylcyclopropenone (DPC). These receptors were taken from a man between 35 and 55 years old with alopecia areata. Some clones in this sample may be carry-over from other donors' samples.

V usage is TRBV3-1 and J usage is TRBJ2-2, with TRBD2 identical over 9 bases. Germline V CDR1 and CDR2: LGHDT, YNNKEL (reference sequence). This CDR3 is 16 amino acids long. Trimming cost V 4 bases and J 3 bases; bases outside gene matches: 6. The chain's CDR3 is CASSRRTSADTGELFF. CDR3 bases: TGTGCCAGCAGCCGAAGGACTAGCGCCGACACCGGGGAGCTGTTTTTT.

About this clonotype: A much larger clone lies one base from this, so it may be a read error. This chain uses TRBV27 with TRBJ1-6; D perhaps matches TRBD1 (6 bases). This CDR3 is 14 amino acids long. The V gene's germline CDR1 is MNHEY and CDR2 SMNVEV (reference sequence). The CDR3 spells CASGIQGGNSPLNF. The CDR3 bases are TGTGCCAGCGGGATACAGGGAGGTAATTCACCCCTCAACTTT.

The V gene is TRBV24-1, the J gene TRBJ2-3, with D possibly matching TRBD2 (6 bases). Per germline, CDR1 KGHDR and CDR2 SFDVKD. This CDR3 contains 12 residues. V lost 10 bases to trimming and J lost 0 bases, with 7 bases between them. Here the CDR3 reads CATGTSTDTQYF. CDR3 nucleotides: TGTGCCACGGGGACTAGCACAGATACGCAGTATTTT.

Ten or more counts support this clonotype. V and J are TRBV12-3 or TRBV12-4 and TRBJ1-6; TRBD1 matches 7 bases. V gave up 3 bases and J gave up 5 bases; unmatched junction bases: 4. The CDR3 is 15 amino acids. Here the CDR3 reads CASSFGDRNNSPLHF. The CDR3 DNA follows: TGTGCCAGCAGTTTCGGGGACAGAAATAATTCACCCCTCCACTTT.

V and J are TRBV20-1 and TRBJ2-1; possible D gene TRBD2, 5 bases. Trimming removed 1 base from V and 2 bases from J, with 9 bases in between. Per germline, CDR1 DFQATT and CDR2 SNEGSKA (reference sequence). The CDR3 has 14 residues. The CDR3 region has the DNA TGCAGTGCTAGAGTAATACTAGCCTACAATGAGCAGTTCTTC. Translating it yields CSARVILAYNEQFF.

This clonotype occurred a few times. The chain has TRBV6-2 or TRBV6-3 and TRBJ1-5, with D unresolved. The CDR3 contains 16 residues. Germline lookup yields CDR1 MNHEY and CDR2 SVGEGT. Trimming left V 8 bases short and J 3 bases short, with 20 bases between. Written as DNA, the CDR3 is TGTGCCAGCGCCGGGGAGTGGAGAGGGCTCAATCAGCCCCAGCATTTT. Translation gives CASAGEWRGLNQPQHF.

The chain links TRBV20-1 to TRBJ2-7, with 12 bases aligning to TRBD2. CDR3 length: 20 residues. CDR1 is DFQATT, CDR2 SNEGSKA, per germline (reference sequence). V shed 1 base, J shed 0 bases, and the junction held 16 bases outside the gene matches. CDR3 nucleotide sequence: TGCAGTGCTAGAGGGCCCCTTCTAGCGGGAGGGATAGCGGTCTCCTACGAGCAGTACTTC. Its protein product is CSARGPLLAGGIAVSYEQYF.

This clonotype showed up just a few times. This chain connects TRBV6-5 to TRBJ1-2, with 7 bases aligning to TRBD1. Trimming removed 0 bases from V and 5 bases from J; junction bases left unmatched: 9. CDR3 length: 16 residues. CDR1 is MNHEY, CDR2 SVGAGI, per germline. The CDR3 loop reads CASSYSRAGGRYGYTF. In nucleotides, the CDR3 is TGTGCCAGCAGTTACTCGAGGGCAGGGGGTCGGTATGGCTACACCTTC.

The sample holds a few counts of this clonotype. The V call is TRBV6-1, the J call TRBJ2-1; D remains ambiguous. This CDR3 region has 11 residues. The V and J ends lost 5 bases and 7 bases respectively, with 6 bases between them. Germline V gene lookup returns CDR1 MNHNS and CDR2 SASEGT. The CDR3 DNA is TGTGCCAGCAGTCAGTGGAATGAGCAGTTCTTC. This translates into CASSQWNEQFF.

The CDR3, as DNA: TGCGCCAGCAGCTTGGTCGGCGGGAACCAAGAGACCCAGTACTTC. It encodes CASSLVGGNQETQYF. The chain has TRBV5-1 and TRBJ2-5, with D maybe TRBD2 (6 bases). The V gene lost 0 bases and the J gene lost 0 bases, with 9 bases spanning the gap. CDR1 and CDR2 (germline): SGHRS, YFSETQ. There are 15 residues in the CDR3. Supplemented by reference TRBV5-1 and TRBJ2-5, the full variable domain reads KAGVTQTPRYLIKTRGQQVTLSCSPISGHRSVSWYQQTPGQGLQFLFEYFSETQRNKGNFPGRFSGRQFSNSRSEMNVSTLELGDSALYLCASSLVGGNQETQYFGPGTRLLVL.

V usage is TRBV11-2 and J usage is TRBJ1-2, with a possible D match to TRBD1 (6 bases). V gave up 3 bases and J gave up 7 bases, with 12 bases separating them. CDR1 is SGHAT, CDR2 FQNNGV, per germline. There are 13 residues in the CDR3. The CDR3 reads CASSLRTDLGYTF. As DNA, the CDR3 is TGTGCCAGCAGCTTGAGGACAGATCTTGGCTACACCTTC.

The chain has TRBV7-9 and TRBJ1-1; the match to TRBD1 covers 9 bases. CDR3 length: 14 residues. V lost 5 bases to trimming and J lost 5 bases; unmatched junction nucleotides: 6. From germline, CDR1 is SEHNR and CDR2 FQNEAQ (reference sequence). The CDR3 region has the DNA TGTGCCAGCAGCGCTGACAGGGGGTTTACTGAAGCTTTCTTT. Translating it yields CASSADRGFTEAFF.

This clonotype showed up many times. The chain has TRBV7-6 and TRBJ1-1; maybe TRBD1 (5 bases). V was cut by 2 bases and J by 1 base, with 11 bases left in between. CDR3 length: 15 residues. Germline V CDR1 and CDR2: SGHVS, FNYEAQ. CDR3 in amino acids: CASSLYPGQNTEAFF. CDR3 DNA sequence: TGTGCCAGCAGCTTATACCCGGGGCAGAACACTGAAGCTTTCTTT. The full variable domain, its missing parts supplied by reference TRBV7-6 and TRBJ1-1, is GAGVSQSPRYKVTKRGQDVALRCDPISGHVSLYWYRQALGQGPEFLTYFNYEAQQDKSGLPNDRFSAERPEGSISTLTIQRTEQRDSAMYRCASSLYPGQNTEAFFGQGTRLTVV.

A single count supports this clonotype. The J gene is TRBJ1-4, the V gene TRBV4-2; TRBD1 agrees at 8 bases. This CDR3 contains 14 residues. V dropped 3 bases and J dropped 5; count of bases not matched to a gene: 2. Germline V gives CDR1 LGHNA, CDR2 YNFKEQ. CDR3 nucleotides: TGTGCCAGCAGCCAGGGACAGGACAATGAAAAACTGTTTTTT. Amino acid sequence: CASSQGQDNEKLFF.

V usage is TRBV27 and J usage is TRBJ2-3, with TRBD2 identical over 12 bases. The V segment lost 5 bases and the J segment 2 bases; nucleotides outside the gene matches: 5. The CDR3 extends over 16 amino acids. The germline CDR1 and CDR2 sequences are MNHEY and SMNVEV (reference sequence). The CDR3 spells CASSLTSGGFTDTQYF. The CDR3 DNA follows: TGTGCCAGCAGTCTGACTAGCGGGGGATTCACAGATACGCAGTATTTT.

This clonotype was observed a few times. The CDR3 here is CASSDWVAGGLTGELFF. The CDR3 DNA reads TGCGCCAGCAGTGACTGGGTAGCGGGAGGTTTAACCGGGGAGCTGTTTTTT. The J gene is TRBJ2-2, the V gene TRBV10-2; 10 nucleotides agree with TRBD2. The CDR3 consists of 17 residues. V lost 3 bases, J lost 5 bases, and 9 bases stayed unmatched. Looked up from germline, CDR1 is WSHSY and CDR2 is SAAADI.

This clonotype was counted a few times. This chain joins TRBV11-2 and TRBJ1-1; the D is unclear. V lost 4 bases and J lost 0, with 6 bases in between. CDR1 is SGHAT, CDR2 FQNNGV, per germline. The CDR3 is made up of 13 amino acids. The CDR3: CASSSMLNTEAFF. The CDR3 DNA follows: TGTGCCAGCAGCTCAATGTTGAACACTGAAGCTTTCTTT.

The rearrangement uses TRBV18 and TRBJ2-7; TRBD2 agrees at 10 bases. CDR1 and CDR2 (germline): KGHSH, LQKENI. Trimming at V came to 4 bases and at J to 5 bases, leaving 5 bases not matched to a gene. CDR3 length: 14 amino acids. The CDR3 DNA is TGTGCCAGCTCACTCCTAGCGGGAGTGGACGAGCAGTACGTC. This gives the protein CASSLLAGVDEQYV.

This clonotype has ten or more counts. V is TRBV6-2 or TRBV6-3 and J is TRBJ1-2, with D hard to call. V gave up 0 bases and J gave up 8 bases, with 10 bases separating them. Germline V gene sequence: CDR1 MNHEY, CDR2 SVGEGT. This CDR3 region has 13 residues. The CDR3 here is CASSYSTAGGYTF. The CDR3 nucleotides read TGTGCCAGCAGTTACTCGACGGCCGGGGGCTACACCTTC.

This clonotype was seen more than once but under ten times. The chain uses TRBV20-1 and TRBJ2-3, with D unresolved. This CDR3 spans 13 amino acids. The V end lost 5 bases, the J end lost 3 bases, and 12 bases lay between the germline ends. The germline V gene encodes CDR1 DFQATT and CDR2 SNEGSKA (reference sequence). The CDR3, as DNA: TGCAGTGCTCCCTCCTACGGGACAGATACGCAGTATTTT. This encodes CSAPSYGTDTQYF.

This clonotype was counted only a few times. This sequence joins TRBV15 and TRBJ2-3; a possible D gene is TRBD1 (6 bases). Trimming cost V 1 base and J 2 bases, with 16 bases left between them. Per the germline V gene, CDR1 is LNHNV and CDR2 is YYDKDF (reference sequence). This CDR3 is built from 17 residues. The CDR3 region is CATSRGRRQEFTDTQYF. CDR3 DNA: TGTGCCACCAGCAGAGGTAGGCGACAGGAATTCACAGATACGCAGTATTTT.

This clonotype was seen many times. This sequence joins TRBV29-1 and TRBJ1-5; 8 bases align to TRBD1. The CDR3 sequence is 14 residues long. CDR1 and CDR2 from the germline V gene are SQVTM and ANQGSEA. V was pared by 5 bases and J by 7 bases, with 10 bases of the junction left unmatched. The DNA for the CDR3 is TGCAGCGTTACCGAGGCAGGGGGCGGCCAGCCCCAGCATTTT. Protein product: CSVTEAGGGQPQHF.

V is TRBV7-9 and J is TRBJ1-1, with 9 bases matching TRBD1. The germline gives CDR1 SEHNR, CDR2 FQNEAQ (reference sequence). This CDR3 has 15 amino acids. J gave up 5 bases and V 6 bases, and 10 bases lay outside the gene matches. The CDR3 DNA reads TGTGCCAGCAGACCAAGGACAGGGGCGGAAACTGAAGCTTTCTTT. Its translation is CASRPRTGAETEAFF.

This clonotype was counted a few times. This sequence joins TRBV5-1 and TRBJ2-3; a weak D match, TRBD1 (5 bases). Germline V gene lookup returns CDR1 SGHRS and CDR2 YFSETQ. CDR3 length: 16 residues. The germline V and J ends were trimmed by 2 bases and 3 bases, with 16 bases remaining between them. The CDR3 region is CASSLLGRGSTDTQYF. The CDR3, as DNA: TGCGCCAGCAGCTTACTTGGAAGGGGTAGTACAGATACGCAGTATTTT.

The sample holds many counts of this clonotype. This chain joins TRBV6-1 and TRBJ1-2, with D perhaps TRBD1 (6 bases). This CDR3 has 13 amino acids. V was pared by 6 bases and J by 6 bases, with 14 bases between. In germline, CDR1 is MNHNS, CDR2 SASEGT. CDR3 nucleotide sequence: TGTGCCAGCAGAATAACAGGGTTCGATGGCTACACCTTC. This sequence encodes CASRITGFDGYTF.

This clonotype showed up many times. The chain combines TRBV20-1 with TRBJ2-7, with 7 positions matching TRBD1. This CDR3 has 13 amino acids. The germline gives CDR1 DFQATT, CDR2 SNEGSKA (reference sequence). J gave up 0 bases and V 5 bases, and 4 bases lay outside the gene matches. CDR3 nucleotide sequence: TGCAGTGCTGGGACAGCGACCTCCTACGAGCAGTACGTC. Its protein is CSAGTATSYEQYV.